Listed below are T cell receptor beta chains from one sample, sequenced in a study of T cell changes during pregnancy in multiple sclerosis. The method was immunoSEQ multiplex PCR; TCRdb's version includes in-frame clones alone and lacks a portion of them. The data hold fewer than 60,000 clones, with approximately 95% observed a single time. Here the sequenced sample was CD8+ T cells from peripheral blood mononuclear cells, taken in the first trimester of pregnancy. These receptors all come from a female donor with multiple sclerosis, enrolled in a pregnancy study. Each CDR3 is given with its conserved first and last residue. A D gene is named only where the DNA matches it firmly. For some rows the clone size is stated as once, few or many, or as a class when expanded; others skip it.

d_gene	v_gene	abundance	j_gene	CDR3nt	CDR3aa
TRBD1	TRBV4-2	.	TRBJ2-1	TGTGCCAGCAGCCAAGATGTAGGACAGGTCTACAATGAGCAGTTCTTC	CASSQDVGQVYNEQFF
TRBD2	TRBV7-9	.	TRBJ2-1	TGTGCCAGCAGCCCATCCTCGGTAGCGGGAGTCGATGAGCAGTTCTTC	CASSPSSVAGVDEQFF
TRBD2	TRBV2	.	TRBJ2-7	TGTGCCAGCTGGATGAAGCGGGAGAACCCCTACGAGCAGTACTTC	CASWMKRENPYEQYF
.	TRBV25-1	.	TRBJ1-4	TGTGCCAGCAGTGGACCCGGGGGGGGGAATATAAAAGAAAAACTGTTTTTT	CASSGPGGGNIKEKLFF
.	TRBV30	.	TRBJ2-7	TGTGCCTGGAGTGTAACCGGCAGGTTGTCCTACGAGCAGTACTTC	CAWSVTGRLSYEQYF
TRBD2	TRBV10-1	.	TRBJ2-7	TGCGCCAGCACGACACCTATATTAAGCCGGGAGGGCCCTCGGAGGAACTACGAGCAGTACTTC	CASTTPILSREGPRRNYEQYF
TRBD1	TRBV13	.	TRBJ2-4	TGTGCCAGCAGAGAGAGGGGGCTTAAGGACATTCAGTACTTC	CASRERGLKDIQYF
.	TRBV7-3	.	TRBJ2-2	TGTGCCAGCAGCGCGGGCATTAACACCGGGGAGCTGTTTTTT	CASSAGINTGELFF
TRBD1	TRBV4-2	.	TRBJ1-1	TGTGCCAGCAGCTCGCGGACAGGGGACACTGAAGCTTTCTTT	CASSSRTGDTEAFF
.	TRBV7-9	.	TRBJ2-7	TGTGCCAGCAGCTGGCAGAGGGACGAGCAGTACTTC	CASSWQRDEQYF
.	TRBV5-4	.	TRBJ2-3	TGTGCCAGCAGCTTGGCCGGGGCAGGGGTTGCAGATACGCAGTATTTT	CASSLAGAGVADTQYF
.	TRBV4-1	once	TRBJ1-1	TGCGCCAGCAGCCAAGATGAACTGATGAACACTGAAGCTTTCTTT	CASSQDELMNTEAFF
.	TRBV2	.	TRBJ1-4	TGTGCCAGCAGTGATGGCAGGGACTTTAATGAAAAACTGTTTTTT	CASSDGRDFNEKLFF
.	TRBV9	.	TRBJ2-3	TGTGCCAGCAGCGTAGGGGGGCAAAAAGGAGATACGCAGTATTTT	CASSVGGQKGDTQYF
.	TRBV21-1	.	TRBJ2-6	TGTGCCAGGATCGGGACAGTTCTGAGCTCTGGGGCCAACGTCCTGACTTTC	CARIGTVLSSGANVLTF
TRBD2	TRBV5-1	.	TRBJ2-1	TGCGCCAGCAGATCGACTAGCGGGAGTACTAAGTACAATGAGCAGTTCTTC	CASRSTSGSTKYNEQFF
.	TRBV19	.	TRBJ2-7	TGTGCCAGTAGTTTCGGGGGCTCCTACGAGCAGTACTTC	CASSFGGSYEQYF
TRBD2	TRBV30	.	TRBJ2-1	TGTGCCGGTGTAGCGGGATCTTCGGATGAGCAGTTCTTC	CAGVAGSSDEQFF
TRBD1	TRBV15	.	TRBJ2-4	TGTGCCACCTCGGGACAGGAAAACATTCAGTACTTC	CATSGQENIQYF
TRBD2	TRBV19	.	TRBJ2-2	TGTGCCAGTAGAGGCCTAGGGACTAGCGGGAGGCGTGGCCATAACGGGGAGCTGTTTTTT	CASRGLGTSGRRGHNGELFF
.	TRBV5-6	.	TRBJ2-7	TGTGCCAGCAGCTTGGGCCAGGGCGTGATCGAGCAGTACTTC	CASSLGQGVIEQYF
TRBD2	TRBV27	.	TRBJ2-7	TGTGCCAGTTCACCGGGACTATACTACGAGCAGTACTTC	CASSPGLYYEQYF
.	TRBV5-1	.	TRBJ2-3	TGCGCCAGCAGCTTGGTACCCAGGGGAAACACAGATACGCAGTATTTT	CASSLVPRGNTDTQYF